The next 21 T cell receptor beta chains were all read from a single sample in a study of PD-1 blockade in mismatch repair-deficient tumors. Assay: immunoSEQ multiplex PCR; the TCRdb copy retains only in-frame clones and omits some. Of around 100,000 clones in the sample, about three quarters were seen once. The sample here was peripheral blood, taken roughly 60 weeks after starting pembrolizumab. These receptors were taken from an adult with mismatch repair-deficient cancer.

This chain connects TRBV7-9 to TRBJ2-6; D perhaps matches TRBD1 (5 bases). Germline V gives CDR1 SEHNR, CDR2 FQNEAQ (reference sequence). The CDR3 length is 15 residues. The ends were cut back, 2 bases at V and 2 bases at J, with 7 bases in the middle. The DNA for the CDR3 is TGTGCCAGCAGCTTATTAGGGGCTGGGGCCAACGTCCTGACTTTC. Residues: CASSLLGAGANVLTF.

V and J are TRBV19 and TRBJ1-1, with D possibly matching TRBD1 (6 bases). This CDR3 comprises 16 residues. The germline V gene has CDR1 LNHDA and CDR2 SQIVND (reference sequence). Trimming cost V 7 bases and J 1 base, with 19 bases left between them. The chain's CDR3 is CASTKTGTRENTEAFF. The CDR3 nucleotides are TGTGCCAGTACCAAAACCGGGACACGGGAGAACACTGAAGCTTTCTTT.

V and J are TRBV28 and TRBJ2-2; TRBD2 aligns across 14 bases. CDR1 is MDHEN, CDR2 SYDVKM, per germline. Trimming took 3 bases from V and 8 from J; bases not matched to a gene: 8. The CDR3 extends over 17 amino acids. The CDR3 coding sequence is TGTGCCAGCAGTTTTACCGGGACTAGCGGGAGAAGAGGGGAGCTGTTTTTT. Encoded protein: CASSFTGTSGRRGELFF.

The rearrangement joins TRBV5-1 to TRBJ2-1; D call uncertain. Between the trimmed V and J ends, which lost 0 bases and 7 bases, there was a span of 8 bases. This CDR3 is 13 amino acids long. The germline CDR1 and CDR2 sequences are SGHRS and YFSETQ. CDR3 bases: TGCGCCAGCAGCTTGGCGGCGGCGAATGAGCAGTTCTTC. Encoded protein: CASSLAAANEQFF.

The chain has TRBV7-3 and TRBJ2-2; TRBD2 agrees at 13 bases. V was clipped by 10 bases and J by 6 bases; unmatched bases: 14. Germline lookup yields CDR1 SGHTA and CDR2 FQGTGA. The CDR3 spans 17 residues. The CDR3 loop is CATTQLAGGREAGELFF. In DNA, the CDR3 is TGTGCCACCACCCAACTAGCGGGAGGGCGCGAAGCCGGGGAGCTGTTTTTT. Full variable domain (rest looked up from reference TRBV7-3 and TRBJ2-2): GAGVSQTPSNKVTEKGKYVELRCDPISGHTALYWYRQSLGQGPEFLIYFQGTGAADDSGLPNDRFFAVRPEGSVSTLKIQRTERGDSAVYLCATTQLAGGREAGELFFGEGSRLTVL.

Of note for this clone: A junction end diverges from the germline sequence, so it may reflect a read error. This chain joins TRBV7-7 and TRBJ1-5; possible D gene TRBD1, 6 bases. The germline CDR1 and CDR2 sequences are SSHAT and FNYEAQ (reference sequence). This CDR3 region has 21 residues. The CDR3 coding sequence is TGTGCTAGCAGCTCAAGGCCAAGGTCGGACAGCCACCTAAATAGCAATCAGCCCCAGCATTTT. Translating it yields CASSSRPRSDSHLNSNQPQHF.

V and J are TRBV10-3 and TRBJ2-2; 14 bases line up with TRBD2. Trimming removed 5 bases from V and 7 bases from J; junction bases left unmatched: 9. The CDR3 is 17 residues long. CDR1 and CDR2 (germline): ENHRY, SYGVKD. This CDR3 reads CAISPGLAGGRGGELFF. Here the CDR3 DNA reads TGTGCCATCAGTCCTGGACTAGCGGGGGGCCGTGGCGGGGAGCTGTTTTTT.

The genes are TRBV21-1 and TRBJ1-5; TRBD1 is taken as the D call from the table, unchecked against the DNA. TRBV21-1 has pseudogene status. The CDR3 totals 13 residues. CDR3 sequence reads: CASSRTVGQPQHF. DNA of the CDR3: TGTGCCAGCAGCCGGACAGTCGGTCAGCCCCAGCATTTT.

This clone was seen a handful of times. The chain has TRBV7-2 and TRBJ1-2; D is ambiguous. Germline lookup yields CDR1 SGHTA and CDR2 FQGNSA. The CDR3 has 13 amino acids. Trimming removed 0 bases at V and 4 bases at J, with 6 bases between. Here the CDR3 reads CASSLARLYGYTF. CDR3 coding DNA: TGTGCCAGCAGCTTAGCCAGACTCTATGGCTACACCTTC.

The J gene is TRBJ2-3, the V gene TRBV7-9; D is unresolved. This CDR3 region has 12 residues. Trimming cost V 5 bases and J 6 bases, with 9 bases left between them. The germline V gene has CDR1 SEHNR and CDR2 FQNEAQ (reference sequence). CDR3: CASSSDGDTQYF. CDR3 bases: TGTGCCAGCAGCAGTGATGGGGATACGCAGTATTTT.

This chain connects TRBV10-2 to TRBJ2-7, with D perhaps TRBD1 (6 bases). This CDR3 spans 12 amino acids. Per germline, CDR1 WSHSY and CDR2 SAAADI. Trimming took off 6 bases at V and 4 bases at J, with 10 bases between the two ends. CDR3 region: CASRDSAYEQYF. CDR3 nucleotide sequence: TGCGCCAGCAGGGACAGCGCGTACGAGCAGTACTTC.

The J gene is TRBJ2-3, the V gene TRBV27; no definite D call. V lost 0 bases, J lost 2 bases, and 6 bases lay in between. The CDR3 is 14 amino acids. Per the germline V gene, CDR1 is MNHEY and CDR2 is SMNVEV (reference sequence). The CDR3 coding sequence is TGTGCCAGCAGTTTATCGTACTTCACAGATACGCAGTATTTT. Protein sequence: CASSLSYFTDTQYF.

The rearrangement links TRBV5-1 to TRBJ1-1; a weak D match, TRBD1 (6 bases). This CDR3 contains 16 residues. V was cut by 0 bases and J by 5 bases, with 17 bases left in between. Germline V gene data show CDR1 as SGHRS and CDR2 as YFSETQ. CDR3: CASSLDTGQPSTEAFF. The CDR3 region has the DNA TGCGCCAGCAGCTTGGATACAGGACAGCCCTCGACTGAAGCTTTCTTT.

The V gene is TRBV30, the J gene TRBJ1-2; D remains ambiguous. V lost 2 bases and J 2 bases, leaving 3 bases between the germline ends. The CDR3 totals 11 residues. Germline-derived CDR1 and CDR2 are GTSNPN and SVGIG (reference sequence). The CDR3 loop is CAWSRNYGYTF. In DNA, the CDR3 is TGTGCCTGGAGTCGGAACTATGGCTACACCTTC.

The rearrangement links TRBV15 to TRBJ2-7; tentatively, D is TRBD1 or TRBD2 (5 bases each). The CDR3 is 11 amino acids. Germline lookup yields CDR1 LNHNV and CDR2 YYDKDF (reference sequence). Trimming took off 6 bases at V and 6 bases at J, with 9 bases between the two ends. The CDR3 DNA reads TGTGCCACCAGAGAGGGACCCGAGCAGTACTTC. Residues: CATREGPEQYF. The variable domain in full, with the rest retrieved from reference TRBV15 and TRBJ2-7, is DAMVIQNPRYQVTQFGKPVTLSCSQTLNHNVMYWYQQKSSQAPKLLFHYYDKDFNNEADTPDNFQSRRPNTSFCFLDIRSPGLGDTAMYLCATREGPEQYFGPGTRLTVT.

The chain recombines TRBV18 with TRBJ2-7; D uncertain. This CDR3 contains 13 residues. V lost 3 bases and J lost 5, with 11 bases in between. Germline assignment: CDR1 KGHSH and CDR2 LQKENI. The CDR3 DNA sequence: TGTGCCAGCTCACCGCTTGTAGACAACGAGCAGTACTTC. It yields the protein CASSPLVDNEQYF. The complete variable domain, with remaining parts taken from reference TRBV18 and TRBJ2-7, reads NAGVMQNPRHLVRRRGQEARLRCSPMKGHSHVYWYRQLPEEGLKFMVYLQKENIIDESGMPKERFSAEFPKEGPSILRIQQVVRGDSAAYFCASSPLVDNEQYFGPGTRLTVT.

The chain couples TRBV2 to TRBJ1-1, with a tentative D call TRBD1 (6 bases). Germline loops: CDR1 SNHLY, CDR2 FYNNEI. The CDR3 extends over 14 amino acids. Between the trimmed V and J ends, which lost 6 bases and 0 bases, there was a span of 11 bases. CDR3 nucleotide sequence: TGTGCCAGCAGGGATGACAGGTTGAACACTGAAGCTTTCTTT. It encodes CASRDDRLNTEAFF. The full variable domain, with the rest looked up from reference TRBV2 and TRBJ1-1, is EPEVTQTPSHQVTQMGQEVILRCVPISNHLYFYWYRQILGQKVEFLVSFYNNEISEKSEIFDDQFSVERPDGSNFTLKIRSTKLEDSAMYFCASRDDRLNTEAFFGQGTRLTVV.

CDR3 DNA sequence: TGTGCCAGCAGCGTGGGGACAGGGGGCTGGGGCTACACCTTC. Residues: CASSVGTGGWGYTF. V is TRBV27 and J is TRBJ1-2; 12 bases match TRBD1. CDR3 length: 14 residues. J gave up 8 bases and V 6 bases, and 7 bases lay outside the gene matches. Germline CDR1 reads MNHEY; CDR2 reads SMNVEV (reference sequence).

The chain uses TRBV2 and TRBJ2-7; 8 bases align to TRBD2. The CDR3 consists of 16 residues. Germline CDR1 is SNHLY and CDR2 is FYNNEI. J gave up 1 base and V 5 bases, and 10 bases lay outside the gene matches. The CDR3 DNA reads TGTGCCAGCAGTTCCGGACTAGCAGGGGCTTCCTACGAGCAGTACTTC. Its protein is CASSSGLAGASYEQYF.

The rearrangement links TRBV5-1 to TRBJ1-1; D is unresolved. V gave up 4 bases and J gave up 0 bases, with 7 bases separating them. In germline, CDR1 is SGHRS, CDR2 YFSETQ. The CDR3 runs to 13 residues. CDR3 sequence: CASSPQMNTEAFF. As DNA, the CDR3 is TGCGCCAGCAGCCCCCAAATGAACACTGAAGCTTTCTTT.

The chain is built from TRBV28 and TRBJ2-1, with 10 bases that match TRBD2. Germline loops: CDR1 MDHEN, CDR2 SYDVKM. Losses at the gene ends were 5 bases for V and 0 bases for J; bases not matched to a gene: 1. The CDR3 runs 15 residues. The CDR3 DNA reads TGTGCCAGCAGTATAGCGGGAGGCTCCTACAATGAGCAGTTCTTC. Translated: CASSIAGGSYNEQFF.